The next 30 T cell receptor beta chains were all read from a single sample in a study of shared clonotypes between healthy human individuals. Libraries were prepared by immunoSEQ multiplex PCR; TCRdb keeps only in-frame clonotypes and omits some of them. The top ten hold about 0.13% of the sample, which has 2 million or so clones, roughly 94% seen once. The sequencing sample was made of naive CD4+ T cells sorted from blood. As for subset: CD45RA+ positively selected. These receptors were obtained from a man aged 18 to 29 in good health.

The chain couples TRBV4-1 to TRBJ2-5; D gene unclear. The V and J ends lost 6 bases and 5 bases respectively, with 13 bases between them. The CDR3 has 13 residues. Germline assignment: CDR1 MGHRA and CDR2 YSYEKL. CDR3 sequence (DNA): TGCGCCAGCAGTCTAGGCGAGTTGGAGACCCAGTACTTC. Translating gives CASSLGELETQYF.

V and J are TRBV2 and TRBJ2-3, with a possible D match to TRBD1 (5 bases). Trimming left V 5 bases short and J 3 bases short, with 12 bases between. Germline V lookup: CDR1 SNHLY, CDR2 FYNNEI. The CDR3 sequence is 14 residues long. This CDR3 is CASSPQVWTDTQYF. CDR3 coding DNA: TGTGCCAGCAGTCCACAGGTTTGGACAGATACGCAGTATTTT.

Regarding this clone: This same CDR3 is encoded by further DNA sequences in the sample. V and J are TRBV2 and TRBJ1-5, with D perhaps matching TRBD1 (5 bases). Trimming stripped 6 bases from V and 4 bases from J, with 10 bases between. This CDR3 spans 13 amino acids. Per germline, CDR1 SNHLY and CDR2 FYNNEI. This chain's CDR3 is CASRGTGNQPQHF. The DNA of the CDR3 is TGTGCCAGCAGGGGGACGGGGAATCAGCCCCAGCATTTT.

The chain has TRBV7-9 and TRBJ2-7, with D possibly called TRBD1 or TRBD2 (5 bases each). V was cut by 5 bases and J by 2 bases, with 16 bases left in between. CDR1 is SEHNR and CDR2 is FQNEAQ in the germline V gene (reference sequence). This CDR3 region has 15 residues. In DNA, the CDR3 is TGTGCCAGCAGCCCGGGGACCGGGGCCGCCTACGAGCAGTACTTC. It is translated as CASSPGTGAAYEQYF.

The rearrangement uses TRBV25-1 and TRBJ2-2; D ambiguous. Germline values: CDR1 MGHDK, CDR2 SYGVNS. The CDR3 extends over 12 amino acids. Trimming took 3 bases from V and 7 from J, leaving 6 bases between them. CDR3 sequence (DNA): TGTGCCAGCAGTGAGGCTAGCGGGGAGCTGTTTTTT. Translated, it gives CASSEASGELFF. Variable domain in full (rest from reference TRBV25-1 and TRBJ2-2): EADIYQTPRYLVIGTGKKITLECSQTMGHDKMYWYQQDPGMELHLIHYSYGVNSTEKGDLSSESTVSRIRTEHFPLTLESARPSHTSQYLCASSEASGELFFGEGSRLTVL.

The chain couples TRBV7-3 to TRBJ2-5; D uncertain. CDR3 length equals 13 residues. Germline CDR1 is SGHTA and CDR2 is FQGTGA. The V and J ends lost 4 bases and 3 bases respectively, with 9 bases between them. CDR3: CASSSSFEETQYF. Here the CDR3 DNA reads TGTGCCAGCAGCTCAAGCTTCGAAGAGACCCAGTACTTC.

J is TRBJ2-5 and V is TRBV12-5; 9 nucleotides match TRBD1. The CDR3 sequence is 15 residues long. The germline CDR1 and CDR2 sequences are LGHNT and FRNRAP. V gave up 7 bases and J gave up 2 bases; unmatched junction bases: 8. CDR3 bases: TGTGCTAGTGCCTCCGGACAGGGGCCACAAGAGACCCAGTACTTC. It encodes CASASGQGPQETQYF.

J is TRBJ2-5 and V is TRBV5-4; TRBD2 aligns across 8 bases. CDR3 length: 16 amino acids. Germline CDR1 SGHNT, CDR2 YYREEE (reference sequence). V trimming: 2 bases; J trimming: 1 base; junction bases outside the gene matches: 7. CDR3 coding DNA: TGTGCCAGCAGCTTAAGCGGGAGTAACCTCCAAGAGACCCAGTACTTC. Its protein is CASSLSGSNLQETQYF.

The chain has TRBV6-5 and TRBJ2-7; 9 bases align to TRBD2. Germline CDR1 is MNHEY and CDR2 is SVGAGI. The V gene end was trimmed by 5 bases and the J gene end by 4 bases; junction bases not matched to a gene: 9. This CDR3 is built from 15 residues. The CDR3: CASSTPGLAHYEQYF. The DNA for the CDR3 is TGTGCCAGCAGTACCCCGGGACTAGCTCATTACGAGCAGTACTTC.

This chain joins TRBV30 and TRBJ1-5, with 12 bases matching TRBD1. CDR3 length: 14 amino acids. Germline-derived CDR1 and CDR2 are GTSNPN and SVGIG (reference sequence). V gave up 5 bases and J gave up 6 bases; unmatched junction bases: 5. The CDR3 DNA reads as TGTGCCTGGGGGGACAGGGGGCACGGTCAGCCCCAGCATTTT. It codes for CAWGDRGHGQPQHF.

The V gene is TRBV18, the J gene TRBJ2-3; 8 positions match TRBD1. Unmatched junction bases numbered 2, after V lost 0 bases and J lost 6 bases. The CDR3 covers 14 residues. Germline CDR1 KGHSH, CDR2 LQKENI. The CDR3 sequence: CASSPPTGEDTQYF. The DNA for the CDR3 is TGTGCCAGCTCACCACCGACAGGGGAGGATACGCAGTATTTT.

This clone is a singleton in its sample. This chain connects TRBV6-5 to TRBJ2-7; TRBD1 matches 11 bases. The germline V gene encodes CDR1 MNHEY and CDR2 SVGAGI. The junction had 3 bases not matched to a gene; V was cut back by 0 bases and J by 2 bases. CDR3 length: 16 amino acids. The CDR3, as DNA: TGTGCCAGCAGTTACTCAGGACAGGGGGCACCCTACGAGCAGTACTTC. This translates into CASSYSGQGAPYEQYF.

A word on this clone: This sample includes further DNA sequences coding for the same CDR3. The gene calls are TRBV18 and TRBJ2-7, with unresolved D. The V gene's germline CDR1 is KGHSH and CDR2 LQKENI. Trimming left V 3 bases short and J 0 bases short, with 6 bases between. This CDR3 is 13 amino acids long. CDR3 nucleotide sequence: TGTGCCAGCTCACCCCTCCACTCCTACGAGCAGTACTTC. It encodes CASSPLHSYEQYF.

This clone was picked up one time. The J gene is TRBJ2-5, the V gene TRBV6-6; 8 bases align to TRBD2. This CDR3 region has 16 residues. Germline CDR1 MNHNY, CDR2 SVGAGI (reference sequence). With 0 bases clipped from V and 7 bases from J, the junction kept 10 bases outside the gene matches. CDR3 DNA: TGTGCCAGCAGTTACTCCCCTGGAGCGGGGGAGGCGACCCAGTACTTC. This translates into CASSYSPGAGEATQYF.

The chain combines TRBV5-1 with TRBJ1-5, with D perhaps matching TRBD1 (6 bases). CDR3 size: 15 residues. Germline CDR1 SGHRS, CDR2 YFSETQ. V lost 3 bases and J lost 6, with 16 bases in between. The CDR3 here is CASSSTGGAGQPQHF. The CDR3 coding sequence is TGCGCCAGCAGCTCGACTGGGGGGGCCGGTCAGCCCCAGCATTTT.

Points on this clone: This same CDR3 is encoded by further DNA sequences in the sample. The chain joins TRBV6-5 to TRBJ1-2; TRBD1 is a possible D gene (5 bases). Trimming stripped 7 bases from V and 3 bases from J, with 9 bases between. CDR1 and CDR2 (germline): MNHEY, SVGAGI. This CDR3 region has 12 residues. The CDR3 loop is CASTRGDYGYTF. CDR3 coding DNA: TGTGCCAGCACAAGAGGGGACTATGGCTACACCTTC.

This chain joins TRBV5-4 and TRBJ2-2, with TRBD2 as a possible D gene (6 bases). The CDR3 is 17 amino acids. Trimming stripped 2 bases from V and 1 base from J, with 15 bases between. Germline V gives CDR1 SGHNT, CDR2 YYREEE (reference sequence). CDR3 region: CASSFLGGGMNTGELFF. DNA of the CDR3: TGTGCCAGCAGCTTCCTCGGGGGAGGAATGAACACCGGGGAGCTGTTTTTT.

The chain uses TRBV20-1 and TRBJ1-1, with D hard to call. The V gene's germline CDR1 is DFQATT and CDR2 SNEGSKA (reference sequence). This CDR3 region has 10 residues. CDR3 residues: CRTTGTEAFF. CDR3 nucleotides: TGCAGGACCACGGGGACTGAAGCTTTCTTT.

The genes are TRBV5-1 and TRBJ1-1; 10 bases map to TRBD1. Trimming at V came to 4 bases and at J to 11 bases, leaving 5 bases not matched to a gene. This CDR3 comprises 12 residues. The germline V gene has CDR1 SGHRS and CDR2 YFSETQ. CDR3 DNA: TGCGCCAGCAGCGGGGACAGGGGTAACGCTTTCTTT. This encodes CASSGDRGNAFF.

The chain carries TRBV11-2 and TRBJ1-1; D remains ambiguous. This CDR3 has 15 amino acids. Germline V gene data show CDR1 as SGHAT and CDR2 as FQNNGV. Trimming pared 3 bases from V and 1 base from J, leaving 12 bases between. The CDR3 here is CASSLDGIPNTEAFF. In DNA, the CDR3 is TGTGCCAGCAGCTTGGACGGAATCCCGAACACTGAAGCTTTCTTT.

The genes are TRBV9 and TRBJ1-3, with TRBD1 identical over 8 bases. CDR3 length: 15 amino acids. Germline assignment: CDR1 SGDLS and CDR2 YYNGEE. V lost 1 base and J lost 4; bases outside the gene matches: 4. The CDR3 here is CASSVMTGAGNTIYF. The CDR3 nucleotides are TGTGCCAGCAGCGTAATGACAGGGGCGGGAAACACCATATATTTT.

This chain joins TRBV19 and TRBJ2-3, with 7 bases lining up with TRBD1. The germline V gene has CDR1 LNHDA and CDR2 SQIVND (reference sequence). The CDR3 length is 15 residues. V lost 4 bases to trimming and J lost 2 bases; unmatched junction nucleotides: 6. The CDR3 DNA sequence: TGTGCCAGTAGTAAACAGGGGACATCCACAGATACGCAGTATTTT. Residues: CASSKQGTSTDTQYF.

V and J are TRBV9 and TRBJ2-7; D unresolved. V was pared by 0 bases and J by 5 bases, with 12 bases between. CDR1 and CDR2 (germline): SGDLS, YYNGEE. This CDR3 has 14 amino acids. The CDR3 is CASSVGVGRHEQYF. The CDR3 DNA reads TGTGCCAGCAGCGTAGGGGTCGGGCGACACGAGCAGTACTTC.

CDR3 in DNA: TGCAGCGTTGCCGGGGGTATGCAAGAGACCCAGTACTTC. As protein: CSVAGGMQETQYF. This sequence joins TRBV29-1 and TRBJ2-5; D might be TRBD2 (6 bases). Germline V gene lookup returns CDR1 SQVTM and CDR2 ANQGSEA. V dropped 4 bases and J dropped 2 bases, with 11 bases sitting between them. The CDR3 contains 13 residues.

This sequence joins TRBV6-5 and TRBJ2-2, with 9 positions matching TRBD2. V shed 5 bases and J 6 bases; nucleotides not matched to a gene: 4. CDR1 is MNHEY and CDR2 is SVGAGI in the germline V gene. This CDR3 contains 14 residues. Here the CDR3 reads CASSRRTSAGELFF. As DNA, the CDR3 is TGTGCCAGCAGTCGCAGGACTAGCGCCGGGGAGCTGTTTTTT.

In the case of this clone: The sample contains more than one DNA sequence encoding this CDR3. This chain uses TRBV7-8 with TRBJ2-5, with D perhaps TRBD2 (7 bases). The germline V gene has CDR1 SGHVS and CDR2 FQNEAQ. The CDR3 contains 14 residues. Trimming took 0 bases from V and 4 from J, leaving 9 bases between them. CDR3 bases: TGTGCCAGCAGCTTAGCGGGAGGGGGAGAGACCCAGTACTTC. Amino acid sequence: CASSLAGGGETQYF.

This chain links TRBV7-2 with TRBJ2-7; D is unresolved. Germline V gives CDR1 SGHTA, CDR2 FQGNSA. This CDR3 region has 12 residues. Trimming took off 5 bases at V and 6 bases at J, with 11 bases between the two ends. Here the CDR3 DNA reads TGTGCCAGCAGCCCAGCCTCGGGCGAGCAGTACTTC. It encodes CASSPASGEQYF.

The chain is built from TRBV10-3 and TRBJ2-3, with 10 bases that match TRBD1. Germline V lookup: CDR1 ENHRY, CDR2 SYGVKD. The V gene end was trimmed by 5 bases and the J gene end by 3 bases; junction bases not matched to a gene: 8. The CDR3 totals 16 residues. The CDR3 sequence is CAISRQGARSTDTQYF. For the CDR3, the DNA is TGTGCCATCAGTCGACAGGGGGCGAGAAGTACAGATACGCAGTATTTT.

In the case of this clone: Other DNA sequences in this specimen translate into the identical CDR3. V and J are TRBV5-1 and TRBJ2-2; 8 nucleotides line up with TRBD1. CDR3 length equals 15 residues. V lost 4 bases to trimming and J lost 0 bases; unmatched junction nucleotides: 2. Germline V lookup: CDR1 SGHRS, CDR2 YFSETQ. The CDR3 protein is CASSVDRANTGELFF. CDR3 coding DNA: TGCGCCAGCAGCGTGGACAGGGCGAACACCGGGGAGCTGTTTTTT.

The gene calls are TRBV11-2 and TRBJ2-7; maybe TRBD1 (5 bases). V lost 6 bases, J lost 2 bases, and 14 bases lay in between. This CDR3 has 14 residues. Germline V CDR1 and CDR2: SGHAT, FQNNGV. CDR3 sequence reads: CASRLQQGTYEQYF. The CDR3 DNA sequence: TGTGCCAGCAGACTCCAGCAGGGCACCTACGAGCAGTACTTC. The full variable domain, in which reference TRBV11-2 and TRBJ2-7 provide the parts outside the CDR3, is EAGVAQSPRYKIIEKRQSVAFWCNPISGHATLYWYQQILGQGPKLLIQFQNNGVVDDSQLPKDRFSAERLKGVDSTLKIQPAKLEDSAVYLCASRLQQGTYEQYFGPGTRLTVT.